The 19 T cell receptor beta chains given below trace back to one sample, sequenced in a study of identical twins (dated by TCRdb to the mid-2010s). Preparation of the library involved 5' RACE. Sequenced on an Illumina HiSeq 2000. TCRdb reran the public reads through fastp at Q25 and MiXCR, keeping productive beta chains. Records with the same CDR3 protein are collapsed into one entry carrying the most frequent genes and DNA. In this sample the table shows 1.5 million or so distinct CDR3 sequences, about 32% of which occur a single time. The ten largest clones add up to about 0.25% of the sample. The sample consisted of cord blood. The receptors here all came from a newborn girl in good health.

This chain's CDR3 is CASSQVRGRPYGYTF. DNA for the CDR3: TGTGCCAGCAGCCAAGTTCGGGGTCGTCCCTATGGCTACACCTTC. The rearrangement uses TRBV14 and TRBJ1-2; no clear D. The CDR3 loop spans 15 amino acids. CDR1 and CDR2 (germline): SGHDN, FVKESK. V dropped 1 base and J dropped 4 bases, with 13 bases sitting between them.

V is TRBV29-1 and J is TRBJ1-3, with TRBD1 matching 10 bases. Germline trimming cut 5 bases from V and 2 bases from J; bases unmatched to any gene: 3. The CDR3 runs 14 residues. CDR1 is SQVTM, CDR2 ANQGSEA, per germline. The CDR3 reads CSVRGQGAGNTIYF. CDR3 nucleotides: TGCAGCGTTCGCGGACAGGGGGCTGGAAACACCATATATTTT.

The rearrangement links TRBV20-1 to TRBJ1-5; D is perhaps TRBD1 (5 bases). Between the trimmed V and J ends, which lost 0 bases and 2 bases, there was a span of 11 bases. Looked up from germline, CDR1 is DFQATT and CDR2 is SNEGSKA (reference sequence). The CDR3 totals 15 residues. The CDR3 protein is CSAREGVRGNQPQHF. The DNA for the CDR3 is TGCAGTGCTAGAGAAGGGGTCCGGGGCAATCAGCCCCAGCATTTT.

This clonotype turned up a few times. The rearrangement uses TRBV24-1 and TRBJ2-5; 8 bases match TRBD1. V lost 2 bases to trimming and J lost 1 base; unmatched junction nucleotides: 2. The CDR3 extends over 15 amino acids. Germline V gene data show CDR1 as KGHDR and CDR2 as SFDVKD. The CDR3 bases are TGTGCCACCAGTGATTCGGACAGGGTCCAAGAGACCCAGTACTTC. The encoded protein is CATSDSDRVQETQYF.

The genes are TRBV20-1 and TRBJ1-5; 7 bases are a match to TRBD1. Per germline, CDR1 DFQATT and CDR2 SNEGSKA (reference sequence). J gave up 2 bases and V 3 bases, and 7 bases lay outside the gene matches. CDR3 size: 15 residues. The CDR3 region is CSARGQLIGNQPQHF. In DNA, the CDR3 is TGCAGTGCTAGGGGACAGTTGATAGGCAATCAGCCCCAGCATTTT.

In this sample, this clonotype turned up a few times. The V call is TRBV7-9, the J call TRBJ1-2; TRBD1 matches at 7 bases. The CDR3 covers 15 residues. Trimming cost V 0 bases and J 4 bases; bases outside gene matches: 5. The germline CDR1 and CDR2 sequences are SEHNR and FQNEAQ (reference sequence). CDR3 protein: CASSLAGQPSYGYTF. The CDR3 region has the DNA TGTGCCAGCAGCTTAGCGGGACAGCCTAGCTATGGCTACACCTTC.

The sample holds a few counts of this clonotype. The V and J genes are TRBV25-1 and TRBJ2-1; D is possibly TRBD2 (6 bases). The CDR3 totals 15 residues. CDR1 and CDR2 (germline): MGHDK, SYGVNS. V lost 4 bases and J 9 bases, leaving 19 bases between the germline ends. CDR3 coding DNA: TGTGCCAGCAGTGGGGCTAGCGACCCAATCGGTGAGCAGTTCTTC. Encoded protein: CASSGASDPIGEQFF. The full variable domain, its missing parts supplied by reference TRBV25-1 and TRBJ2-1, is EADIYQTPRYLVIGTGKKITLECSQTMGHDKMYWYQQDPGMELHLIHYSYGVNSTEKGDLSSESTVSRIRTEHFPLTLESARPSHTSQYLCASSGASDPIGEQFFGPGTRLTVL.

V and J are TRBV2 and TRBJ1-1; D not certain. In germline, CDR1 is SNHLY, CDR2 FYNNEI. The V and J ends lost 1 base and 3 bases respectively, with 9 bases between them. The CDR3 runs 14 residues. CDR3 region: CASSEEHRHTEAFF. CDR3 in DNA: TGTGCCAGCAGTGAAGAACACCGCCACACTGAAGCTTTCTTT.

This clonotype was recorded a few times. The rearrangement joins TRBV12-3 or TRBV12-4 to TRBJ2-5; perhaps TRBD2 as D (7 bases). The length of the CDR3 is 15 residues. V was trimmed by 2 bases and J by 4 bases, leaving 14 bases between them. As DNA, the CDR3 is TGTGCCAGCAGTTTATGGAAGGGGGGGCGAGAGACCCAGTACTTC. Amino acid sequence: CASSLWKGGRETQYF.

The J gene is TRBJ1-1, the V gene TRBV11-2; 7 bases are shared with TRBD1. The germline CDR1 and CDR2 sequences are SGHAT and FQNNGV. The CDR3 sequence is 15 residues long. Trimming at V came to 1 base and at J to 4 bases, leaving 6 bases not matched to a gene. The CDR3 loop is CASSLVATGTTEAFF. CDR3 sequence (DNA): TGTGCCAGCAGCTTAGTGGCGACAGGGACCACTGAAGCTTTCTTT.

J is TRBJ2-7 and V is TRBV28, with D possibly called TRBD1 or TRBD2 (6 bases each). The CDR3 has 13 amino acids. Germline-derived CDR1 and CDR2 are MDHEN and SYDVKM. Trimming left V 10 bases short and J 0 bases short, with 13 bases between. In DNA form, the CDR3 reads TGTGCCACCCGGGGGCCTAGCTCCTACGAGCAGTACTTC. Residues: CATRGPSSYEQYF.

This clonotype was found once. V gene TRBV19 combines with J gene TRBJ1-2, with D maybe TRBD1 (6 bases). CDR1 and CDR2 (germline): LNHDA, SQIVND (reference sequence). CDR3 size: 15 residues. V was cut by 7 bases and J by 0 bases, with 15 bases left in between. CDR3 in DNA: TGTGCCAGTACCTTACAGGGTATCGCTAACTATGGCTACACCTTC. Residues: CASTLQGIANYGYTF.

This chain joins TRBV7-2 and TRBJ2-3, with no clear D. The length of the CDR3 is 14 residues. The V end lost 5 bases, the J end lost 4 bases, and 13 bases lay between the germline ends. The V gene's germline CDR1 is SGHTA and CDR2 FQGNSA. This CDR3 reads CASSPKGLADTQYF. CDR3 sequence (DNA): TGTGCCAGCAGCCCTAAAGGGCTGGCAGATACGCAGTATTTT.

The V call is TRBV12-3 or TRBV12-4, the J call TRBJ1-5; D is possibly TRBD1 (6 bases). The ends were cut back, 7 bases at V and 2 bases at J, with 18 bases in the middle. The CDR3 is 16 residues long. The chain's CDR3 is CASKLRGGEGNQPQHF. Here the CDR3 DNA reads TGTGCCAGCAAATTAAGGGGGGGCGAGGGCAATCAGCCCCAGCATTTT.

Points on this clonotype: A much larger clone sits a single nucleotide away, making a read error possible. The CDR3 loop reads CAGSLEVSRYIQYF. The CDR3 DNA reads TGTGCCGGCAGCTTAGAAGTTAGTCGGTACATTCAGTACTTC. This chain joins TRBV7-2 and TRBJ2-7; D gene ambiguous. The J call is uncertain, as TRBJ2-4 better fits the DNA end. In germline, CDR1 is SGHTA, CDR2 FQGNSA. CDR3 length: 14 residues.

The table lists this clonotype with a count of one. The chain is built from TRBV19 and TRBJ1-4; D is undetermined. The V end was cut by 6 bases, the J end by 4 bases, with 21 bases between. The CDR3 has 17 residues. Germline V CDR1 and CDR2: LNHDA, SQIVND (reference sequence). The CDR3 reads CASSPRTQLVRNEKLFF. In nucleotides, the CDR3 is TGTGCCAGTAGCCCACGGACGCAGTTGGTTCGTAATGAAAAACTGTTTTTT.

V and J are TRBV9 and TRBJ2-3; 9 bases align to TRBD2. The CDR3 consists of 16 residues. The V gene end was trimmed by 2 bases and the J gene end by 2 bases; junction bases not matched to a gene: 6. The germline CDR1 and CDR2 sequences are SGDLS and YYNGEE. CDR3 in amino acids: CASSVGSGGFTDTQYF. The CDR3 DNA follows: TGTGCCAGCAGCGTGGGTAGCGGGGGATTCACAGATACGCAGTATTTT.

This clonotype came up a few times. The CDR3 DNA reads as TGTGCCAGCAGCTTATCTCGCGGGAGGAAGTTCTTC. Amino acid sequence: CASSLSRGRKFF. The chain carries TRBV11-2 and TRBJ2-1; 8 nucleotides align to TRBD2. The germline CDR1 and CDR2 sequences are SGHAT and FQNNGV. Trimming took 2 bases from V and 14 from J; bases not matched to a gene: 5. This CDR3 has 12 amino acids.

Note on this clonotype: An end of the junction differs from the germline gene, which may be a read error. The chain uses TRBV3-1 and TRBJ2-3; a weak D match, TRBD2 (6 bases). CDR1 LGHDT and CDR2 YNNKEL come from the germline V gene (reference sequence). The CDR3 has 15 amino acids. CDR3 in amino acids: CANSPGGITTDTQYF. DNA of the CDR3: TGTGCCAACAGCCCCGGCGGGATAACCACAGATACGCAGTATTTT.